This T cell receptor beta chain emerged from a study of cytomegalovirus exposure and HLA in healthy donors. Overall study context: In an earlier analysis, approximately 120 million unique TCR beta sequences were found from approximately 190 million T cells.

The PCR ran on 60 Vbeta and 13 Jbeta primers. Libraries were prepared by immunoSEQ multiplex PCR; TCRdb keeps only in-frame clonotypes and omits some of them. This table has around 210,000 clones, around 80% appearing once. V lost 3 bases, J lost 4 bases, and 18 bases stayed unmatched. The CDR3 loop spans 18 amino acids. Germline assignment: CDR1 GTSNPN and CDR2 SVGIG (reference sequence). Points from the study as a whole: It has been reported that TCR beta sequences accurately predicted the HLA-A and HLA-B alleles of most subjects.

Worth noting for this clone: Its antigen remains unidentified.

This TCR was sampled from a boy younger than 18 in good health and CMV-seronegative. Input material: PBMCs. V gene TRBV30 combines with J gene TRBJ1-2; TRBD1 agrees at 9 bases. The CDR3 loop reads CAWSLPLNRGRLIYGYTF. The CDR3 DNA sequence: TGTGCCTGGAGCTTACCATTAAACAGGGGGCGTCTGATCTATGGCTACACCTTC.